This T cell receptor beta chain was retrieved from a study of cytomegalovirus exposure and HLA in healthy donors. Generated by immunoSEQ multiplex PCR, the TCRdb table keeps only in-frame clones and is missing some. The table records 250,000 to 350,000 clones, roughly 88% of them present only once. The V and J ends lost 4 bases and 3 bases respectively, with 11 bases between them. The germline CDR1 and CDR2 sequences are SGHRS and YFSETQ. CDR3 length: 13 residues. The sample comprised PBMCs. This TCR derives from a woman between 18 and 30 years old in good health and CMV-seronegative. This chain joins TRBV5-1 and TRBJ2-7; D not resolved. Here the CDR3 reads CASSVDGFYEQYF. The CDR3 DNA follows: TGCGCCAGCAGCGTGGACGGTTTCTACGAGCAGTACTTC.